These 27 T cell receptor beta chains came from one sample sequenced in a study of CD8+CD57+ T cells in acquired aplastic anemia. Both TCR beta VDJ combination and CDR3 sequence profiling were carried out. Genomic DNA was the template for this profiling. TCRdb re-called the reads with MiXCR, one entry per CDR3 protein. The sample records 150,000 to 200,000 distinct CDR3 sequences, approximately 40% being singletons. Sample: sorted CD4+, CD8+, or CD8+CD57+ T cells (not recorded which) from PBMCs. Every receptor here comes from a human donor in good health.

Notes on this clonotype: A read error may be the cause here, since a much bigger clone is one base away. V usage is TRBV11-2 and J usage is TRBJ1-6; a weak D match, TRBD1 (5 bases). Per germline, CDR1 SGHAT and CDR2 FQNNGV. The CDR3 runs to 14 residues. The CDR3, as DNA: TGTGCCAGCAGCTTAGGACAGATTAATCCACCCCTCCACTTT. Encoded protein: CASSLGQINPPLHF.

This clonotype was detected many times. The chain couples TRBV11-2 to TRBJ2-7; D call uncertain. With 5 bases removed from V and 1 base from J, the gap between germline ends came to 9 bases. This CDR3 has 13 residues. Germline V gives CDR1 SGHAT, CDR2 FQNNGV. CDR3: CASSKDTSYEQYF. The CDR3 DNA reads TGTGCCAGCAGCAAGGATACATCCTACGAGCAGTACTTC.

The V call is TRBV24-1, the J call TRBJ2-7, with D possibly matching TRBD1 (6 bases). The germline V gene has CDR1 KGHDR and CDR2 SFDVKD. The V end was cut by 11 bases, the J end by 7 bases, with 20 bases between. This CDR3 has 13 amino acids. CDR3: CASRETGFNEQYF. The DNA for the CDR3 is TGTGCCAGCAGGGAAACAGGGTTTAATGAGCAGTACTTC.

The CDR3 is CASSLGTSQRGVNTEAFF. DNA of the CDR3: TGCGCCAGCAGCTTGGGTACTTCCCAGCGGGGGGTAAACACTGAAGCTTTCTTT. V is TRBV5-1 and J is TRBJ1-1; TRBD1 is a possible D gene (5 bases). CDR3 length: 18 amino acids. Germline V lookup: CDR1 SGHRS, CDR2 YFSETQ. V dropped 0 bases and J dropped 2 bases, with 20 bases sitting between them. Supplemented by reference TRBV5-1 and TRBJ1-1, the full variable domain reads KAGVTQTPRYLIKTRGQQVTLSCSPISGHRSVSWYQQTPGQGLQFLFEYFSETQRNKGNFPGRFSGRQFSNSRSEMNVSTLELGDSALYLCASSLGTSQRGVNTEAFFGQGTRLTVV.

This clonotype was recorded only once. The V and J genes are TRBV7-3 and TRBJ2-7, with D unresolved. The CDR3 runs 13 residues. V gave up 1 base and J gave up 4 bases, with 8 bases separating them. From germline, CDR1 is SGHTA and CDR2 FQGTGA. CDR3 loop: CASSLRPRYEQYF. DNA of the CDR3: TGTGCCAGCAGCTTAAGGCCGAGGTACGAGCAGTACTTC.

This clonotype was seen ten or more times. The chain recombines TRBV11-2 with TRBJ1-1; D uncertain. Trimming cost V 6 bases and J 1 base, with 12 bases left between them. Germline V gene lookup returns CDR1 SGHAT and CDR2 FQNNGV. There are 14 residues in the CDR3. The CDR3 DNA reads as TGTGCCAGCAGTCTGGTAAGGCCGAACACTGAAGCTTTCTTT. Encoded protein: CASSLVRPNTEAFF.

This clonotype was picked up many times. The V and J genes are TRBV7-2 and TRBJ2-1; D call uncertain. V dropped 3 bases and J dropped 5 bases, with 2 bases sitting between them. CDR3 length: 11 amino acids. Looked up from germline, CDR1 is SGHTA and CDR2 is FQGNSA. The CDR3 DNA is TGTGCCAGCAGCTTTCACAATGAGCAGTTCTTC. Translation gives CASSFHNEQFF. The whole variable domain, remainder taken from reference TRBV7-2 and TRBJ2-1, is GAGVSQSPSNKVTEKGKDVELRCDPISGHTALYWYRQSLGQGLEFLIYFQGNSAPDKSGLPSDRFSAERTGGSVSTLTIQRTQQEDSAVYLCASSFHNEQFFGPGTRLTVL.

The chain uses TRBV7-2 and TRBJ1-2; 9 bases are shared with TRBD1. The CDR3 is 15 amino acids. The ends lost 3 bases at V and 4 bases at J; junction bases unmatched: 6. In germline, CDR1 is SGHTA, CDR2 FQGNSA. The CDR3 protein is CASSLTDRGSYGYTF. In DNA, the CDR3 is TGTGCCAGCAGCTTGACCGACAGGGGGTCCTATGGCTACACCTTC.

This clonotype appeared many times. V and J are TRBV20-1 and TRBJ2-2; D tentatively reads TRBD1 or TRBD2 (5 bases each). The germline V and J ends were trimmed by 5 bases and 6 bases, with 19 bases remaining between them. Looked up from germline, CDR1 is DFQATT and CDR2 is SNEGSKA (reference sequence). The CDR3 extends over 15 amino acids. DNA for the CDR3: TGCAGTGCTTCAGGGAGTGGTGGGTCCGCCGGGGAGCTGTTTTTT. Translated, it gives CSASGSGGSAGELFF.

Regarding this clonotype: This may be a read error, as it is one base from a much larger clone. V and J are TRBV4-3 and TRBJ1-2, with unresolved D. This CDR3 has 15 amino acids. Germline-derived CDR1 and CDR2 are LGHNA and YSLEER. The CDR3 here is CASGQANGLAYGYTF. CDR3 DNA sequence: TGCGCCAGCGGCCAAGCTAACGGGCTCGCCTATGGCTACACCTTC.

This clonotype was counted at least ten times. The chain joins TRBV24-1 to TRBJ2-3; either TRBD1 or TRBD2 may fit D (6 bases each). With 4 bases removed from V and 2 bases from J, the gap between germline ends came to 21 bases. The V gene's germline CDR1 is KGHDR and CDR2 SFDVKD. This CDR3 is 18 amino acids long. The CDR3, as DNA: TGTGCCACCAGTGACCCTTGGCGGGACACATATCTCACAGATACGCAGTATTTT. Protein sequence: CATSDPWRDTYLTDTQYF.

This clonotype was seen many times. The chain employs TRBV25-1 and TRBJ1-4; 8 bases fit TRBD1. This CDR3 is built from 14 residues. Per germline, CDR1 MGHDK and CDR2 SYGVNS. The V gene end was trimmed by 4 bases and the J gene end by 12 bases; junction bases not matched to a gene: 10. The CDR3 here is CASSGQGAVVELFF. CDR3 nucleotides: TGTGCCAGCAGTGGTCAGGGGGCTGTGGTAGAACTGTTTTTT. Based on the CDR3 plus reference TRBV25-1 and TRBJ1-4, the full variable domain is EADIYQTPRYLVIGTGKKITLECSQTMGHDKMYWYQQDPGMELHLIHYSYGVNSTEKGDLSSESTVSRIRTEHFPLTLESARPSHTSQYLCASSGQGAVVELFFGSGTQLSVL.

This clonotype was counted at least ten times. The chain employs TRBV7-2 and TRBJ2-1; 9 bases fit TRBD2. CDR1 and CDR2 (germline): SGHTA, FQGNSA. The CDR3 spans 15 residues. With 6 bases clipped from V and 9 bases from J, the junction kept 12 bases outside the gene matches. The chain's CDR3 is CASSSRAGGPGEQFF. The CDR3 region has the DNA TGTGCCAGCAGTTCAAGGGCGGGAGGGCCGGGTGAGCAGTTCTTC.

The chain combines TRBV25-1 with TRBJ2-1; D gene unclear. V was cut by 6 bases and J by 6 bases, with 15 bases left in between. The CDR3 extends over 14 amino acids. Germline V gene sequence: CDR1 MGHDK, CDR2 SYGVNS. The CDR3 bases are TGTGCCAGCAGCTTACGTCCCCCGTCCAATGAGCAGTTCTTC. This gives the protein CASSLRPPSNEQFF. The full variable domain, with the rest looked up from reference TRBV25-1 and TRBJ2-1, is EADIYQTPRYLVIGTGKKITLECSQTMGHDKMYWYQQDPGMELHLIHYSYGVNSTEKGDLSSESTVSRIRTEHFPLTLESARPSHTSQYLCASSLRPPSNEQFFGPGTRLTVL.

This clonotype was found many times. The CDR3 here is CASSERQGWSGNTIYF. Here the CDR3 DNA reads TGTGCCAGCAGTGAGAGGCAGGGTTGGTCTGGAAACACCATATATTTT. The rearrangement uses TRBV12-3 or TRBV12-4 and TRBJ1-3; D perhaps matches TRBD1 (5 bases). Trimming took 5 bases from V and 1 from J, leaving 15 bases between them. The length of the CDR3 is 16 residues.

In the case of this clonotype: Given a much more abundant clone one base away, this may be a read error. This rearrangement joins TRBV7-3 to TRBJ2-5; D is unclear. The V end lost 1 base, the J end lost 2 bases, and 5 bases lay between the germline ends. This CDR3 is 13 amino acids long. Germline CDR1 SGHTA, CDR2 FQGTGA. The CDR3 DNA reads as TGTGCCAGCAGCTTAAGGGCTCAAGAGACCCAGTACTTC. Its protein is CASSLRAQETQYF.

Only one count was recorded for this clonotype. This could be a read error, since a much larger clone is one nucleotide away. The J gene is TRBJ2-5, the V gene TRBV5-1; 10 nucleotides agree with TRBD1. CDR1 and CDR2 from the germline V gene are SGHRS and YFSETQ. V was clipped by 3 bases and J by 7 bases; unmatched bases: 9. CDR3 length equals 15 residues. CDR3: CASSSSGQGRGTQYF. CDR3 DNA sequence: TGCGCCAGCAGCTCCTCGGGACAGGGGCGAGGGACCCAGTACTTC.

Of note for this clonotype: A much more abundant neighbour one base away suggests this may be a read error. The gene calls are TRBV19 and TRBJ1-1; maybe TRBD1 (6 bases). CDR1 is LNHDA and CDR2 is SQIVND in the germline V gene (reference sequence). The CDR3 is 14 amino acids. The CDR3 reads CASSSGHKNAEAFF. Written as DNA, the CDR3 is TGTGCCAGTAGCTCGGGACACAAGAACGCTGAAGCTTTCTTT.

This clonotype was seen once. This clone may be a read error of a much larger clone one base away. CDR3 residues: CAISERRVYTF. The CDR3 DNA reads TGTGCCATCAGTGAACGTAGGGTCTACACCTTC. J is TRBJ1-2 and V is TRBV10-3; D unclear. V lost 3 bases to trimming and J lost 10 bases, with 9 bases between them. The CDR3 length is 11 residues. Looked up from germline, CDR1 is ENHRY and CDR2 is SYGVKD.

This clonotype appeared a few times. The chain employs TRBV24-1 and TRBJ1-5, with TRBD1 as a possible D gene (6 bases). CDR3 size: 13 residues. Trimming pared 6 bases from V and 4 bases from J, leaving 9 bases between. Germline V lookup: CDR1 KGHDR, CDR2 SFDVKD. The CDR3 sequence: CATSRTENQPQHF. DNA of the CDR3: TGTGCCACCAGTAGGACAGAAAATCAGCCCCAGCATTTT.

This chain links TRBV29-1 with TRBJ2-2; 8 bases are shared with TRBD1. The germline V gene encodes CDR1 SQVTM and CDR2 ANQGSEA. CDR3 length: 15 amino acids. With 1 base clipped from V and 3 bases from J, the junction kept 4 bases outside the gene matches. As DNA, the CDR3 is TGCAGCGTTGAAGGTCAGGGGGCTGACACCGGGGAGCTGTTTTTT. Protein sequence: CSVEGQGADTGELFF.

The chain has TRBV11-2 and TRBJ2-7; D unresolved. The CDR3 has 14 residues. Per germline, CDR1 SGHAT and CDR2 FQNNGV. The ends were cut back, 2 bases at V and 6 bases at J, with 14 bases in the middle. DNA of the CDR3: TGTGCCAGCAGCTTAAGCTTCTCCTCGGGCGAGCAGTACTTC. Protein product: CASSLSFSSGEQYF.

The rearrangement links TRBV6-5 to TRBJ1-2; D possibly corresponds to TRBD1 (6 bases). The CDR3 extends over 16 amino acids. The germline V gene has CDR1 MNHEY and CDR2 SVGAGI. V dropped 2 bases and J dropped 2 bases, with 15 bases sitting between them. This CDR3 is CASSYLGGLLNYGYTF. Here the CDR3 DNA reads TGTGCCAGCAGTTACCTTGGGGGCCTCTTAAACTATGGCTACACCTTC.

In this sample, this clonotype turned up many times. The V gene is TRBV6-1, the J gene TRBJ1-1; 8 nucleotides line up with TRBD1. The CDR3 has 14 amino acids. Germline CDR1 is MNHNS and CDR2 is SASEGT. Unmatched junction bases numbered 9, after V lost 6 bases and J lost 6 bases. The CDR3 here is CASRHDRGMAEAFF. Here the CDR3 DNA reads TGTGCCAGCAGGCACGACAGGGGTATGGCTGAAGCTTTCTTT.

This clonotype was detected only once. The chain uses TRBV2 and TRBJ1-1; TRBD1 matches 8 bases. The CDR3 runs to 13 residues. Germline V gene lookup returns CDR1 SNHLY and CDR2 FYNNEI. Losses at the gene ends were 9 bases for V and 1 base for J; bases not matched to a gene: 4. The DNA of the CDR3 is TGTGCCAGACAGGGGGTAGAGAACACTGAAGCTTTCTTT. It specifies CARQGVENTEAFF.

The chain uses TRBV7-6 and TRBJ2-7; the D is unclear. The germline V gene has CDR1 SGHVS and CDR2 FNYEAQ. Trimming left V 5 bases short and J 7 bases short, with 15 bases between. The CDR3 runs to 13 residues. CDR3 DNA sequence: TGTGCCAGCAGCACCACTACTGGCTGGGAGCAGTACTTC. This codes for CASSTTTGWEQYF. The variable domain in full, completed from reference TRBV7-6 and TRBJ2-7, reads GAGVSQSPRYKVTKRGQDVALRCDPISGHVSLYWYRQALGQGPEFLTYFNYEAQQDKSGLPNDRFSAERPEGSISTLTIQRTEQRDSAMYRCASSTTTGWEQYFGPGTRLTVT.

This clonotype was seen many times. This chain connects TRBV7-3 to TRBJ2-2, with D possibly TRBD1 on 6 matching bases. The V gene's germline CDR1 is SGHTA and CDR2 FQGTGA. CDR3 size: 15 residues. The V end lost 5 bases, the J end lost 2 bases, and 12 bases lay between the germline ends. CDR3 region: CASSLGQPNTGELFF. CDR3 DNA: TGTGCCAGCAGCCTCGGACAGCCCAACACCGGGGAGCTGTTTTTT.